Listed here are 9 T cell receptor beta chains from one sample, sequenced in a study of metastatic and nonmetastatic thyroid tumors. TCRdb reprocessed the PCR reads via MiXCR. The profile covers some 40,000 clones, with around 18% appearing a single time and about an eighth taken by the ten largest. Each patient went into thyroid surgery without having received any treatment. Sequenced material: tumor tissue. These receptors were obtained from a female donor with papillary thyroid cancer or a benign thyroid nodule (not recorded which). Some clones in this sample may be carry-over from other donors' samples.

This clone was observed many times. The chain joins TRBV20-1 to TRBJ1-3; 7 nucleotides line up with TRBD1. With 6 bases clipped from V and 3 bases from J, the junction kept 8 bases outside the gene matches. Germline loops: CDR1 DFQATT, CDR2 SNEGSKA (reference sequence). The length of the CDR3 is 14 residues. In nucleotides, the CDR3 is TGCAGTGCCGCTCGGGACAGCGGTGGAAACACCATATATTTT. Residues: CSAARDSGGNTIYF.

This clone has just a few counts. CDR3 loop: CAIILTSGSTDTQYF. For the CDR3, the DNA is TGTGCCATCATCCTGACTAGCGGAAGCACAGATACGCAGTATTTT. V gene TRBV10-3 combines with J gene TRBJ2-3; 9 positions match TRBD2. The CDR3 is made up of 15 amino acids. Germline V gives CDR1 ENHRY, CDR2 SYGVKD. Trimming removed 7 bases from V and 0 bases from J; junction bases left unmatched: 5.

This clone was detected a few times. This sequence joins TRBV6-5 and TRBJ2-7; 7 nucleotides match TRBD1. The V segment lost 7 bases and the J segment 1 base; nucleotides outside the gene matches: 7. Germline-derived CDR1 and CDR2 are MNHEY and SVGAGI. The CDR3 spans 14 residues. The CDR3 sequence is CASIFSDRSYEQYF. CDR3 DNA sequence: TGTGCCAGCATTTTCTCGGACAGGTCCTACGAGCAGTACTTC.

This clone appeared many times. The chain recombines TRBV7-6 with TRBJ2-3, with 7 bases matching TRBD2. There are 15 residues in the CDR3. The V gene end was trimmed by 7 bases and the J gene end by 5 bases; junction bases not matched to a gene: 12. Germline CDR1 and CDR2: SGHVS and FNYEAQ. The CDR3 DNA reads TGTGCCAGCACCCAGGGACGGGGGGAGATAGATACGCAGTATTTT. Translating it yields CASTQGRGEIDTQYF.

This clone came up many times. The chain combines TRBV5-4 with TRBJ2-2, with 9 nucleotides matching TRBD2. V shed 4 bases, J shed 6 bases, and the junction held 10 bases outside the gene matches. The V gene's germline CDR1 is SGHNT and CDR2 YYREEE (reference sequence). The CDR3 runs 16 residues. The chain's CDR3 is CASSPGAGGPPGELFF. For the CDR3, the DNA is TGTGCCAGCAGCCCTGGGGCGGGAGGGCCGCCCGGGGAGCTGTTTTTT.

This clone was seen only a few times. The rearrangement links TRBV6-2 or TRBV6-3 to TRBJ1-5; 7 bases line up with TRBD1. Losses at the gene ends were 4 bases for V and 11 bases for J; bases not matched to a gene: 11. CDR1 is MNHEY and CDR2 is SVGEGT in the germline V gene. The CDR3 length is 14 residues. DNA for the CDR3: TGTGCCAGCAGTTCGACAGGGCATCAGGGGGCCCAGCATTTT. It yields the protein CASSSTGHQGAQHF.

This clone has more than one count but fewer than ten. This sequence may be a read error, since a much larger clone differs from it by one base. This CDR3 is CSVEDWYEQYF. CDR3 sequence (DNA): TGCAGCGTTGAAGACTGGTACGAGCAGTACTTC. This chain joins TRBV29-1 and TRBJ2-7; D gene uncertain. Trimming stripped 0 bases from V and 4 bases from J, with 4 bases between. CDR1 SQVTM and CDR2 ANQGSEA come from the germline V gene. The CDR3 is 11 amino acids.

This clone was counted many times. Other DNA variants within this sample encode the same CDR3. The rearrangement uses TRBV11-2 and TRBJ2-1; D may be TRBD2 (7 bases). In germline, CDR1 is SGHAT, CDR2 FQNNGV. Trimming shortened V by 0 bases and J by 8 bases, and 11 bases separated the two germline ends. The CDR3 is 14 amino acids. For the CDR3, the DNA is TGTGCCAGCAGCTTAGACCGGGGGGCCGATGAGCAGTTCTTC. This codes for CASSLDRGADEQFF.

This clone was observed once. V is TRBV5-1 and J is TRBJ1-5, with 7 positions matching TRBD1. The V and J ends lost 7 bases and 4 bases, in that order; junction bases with no gene match: 14. Germline V CDR1 and CDR2: SGHRS, YFSETQ. The CDR3 runs to 16 residues. CDR3 sequence: CASGGTDYIPNQPQHF. CDR3 sequence (DNA): TGCGCCAGCGGGGGGACAGACTATATACCTAATCAGCCCCAGCATTTT.